The 10 T cell receptor beta chains presented below share a single source sample, sequenced in a study of T cells in Graves' hyperthyroidism and ophthalmopathy. The investigators amplified TCR beta CDR3 regions from RNA transcripts. HTBI primers were used for first-round RT-PCR of the TCR CDR3. TCRdb processed the multiplex PCR reads anew with MiXCR; each CDR3 protein has one entry. The sample contains about 560,000 distinct CDR3 sequences, just over 45% of which appear only once. Sample: peripheral blood or thyroid tissue (not recorded which). Receptors were obtained from a young woman with Graves' hyperthyroidism.

This clonotype was found many times. At one end, the junction sequence differs from germline, possibly due to a read error. This sequence joins TRBV2 and TRBJ1-5, with D possibly being TRBD1 (5 bases). CDR1 SNHLY and CDR2 FYNNEI come from the germline V gene. The CDR3 totals 14 residues. CDR3 in DNA: TGCGCCAGCAGCCAAGGAGGGGGCAATCAGCCCCAGCATTTT. It specifies CASSQGGGNQPQHF.

This clonotype has only a few counts. The J gene is TRBJ1-4, the V gene TRBV5-1; D remains unclear. Trimming took off 0 bases at V and 5 bases at J, with 11 bases between the two ends. Germline lookup yields CDR1 SGHRS and CDR2 YFSETQ. This CDR3 has 15 amino acids. The CDR3 bases are TGCGCCAGCAGCTTGGGAGTCAGTTTAAATGAAAAACTGTTTTTT. Protein product: CASSLGVSLNEKLFF.

The chain uses TRBV29-1 and TRBJ2-5; 11 nucleotides agree with TRBD2. J lost 3 bases, V lost 8 bases, and 5 bases had no gene match. Germline-derived CDR1 and CDR2 are SQVTM and ANQGSEA. This CDR3 has 13 amino acids. CDR3 nucleotide sequence: TGCAGCCAAACGACTAGCGGGGAAGAGACCCAGTACTTC. Translation gives CSQTTSGEETQYF.

The CDR3 is CSARDIRDSNYGYTF. CDR3 DNA sequence: TGCAGTGCTAGAGATATACGGGACAGTAACTATGGCTACACCTTC. This chain joins TRBV20-1 and TRBJ1-2; 7 positions agree with TRBD1. CDR3 length: 15 amino acids. Germline trimming cut 0 bases from V and 1 base from J; bases unmatched to any gene: 5. From germline, CDR1 is DFQATT and CDR2 SNEGSKA (reference sequence).

The chain employs TRBV7-2 and TRBJ2-7; TRBD1 might be the D (6 bases). The CDR3 has 14 residues. The V gene lost 2 bases and the J gene lost 4 bases, with 12 bases spanning the gap. Germline-derived CDR1 and CDR2 are SGHTA and FQGNSA. As DNA, the CDR3 is TGTGCCAGCAGCTTACTAGGACAGCTTTACGAGCAGTACTTC. Protein: CASSLLGQLYEQYF.

This clonotype appeared many times. The V gene is TRBV7-8, the J gene TRBJ2-5; unclear D gene. Germline CDR1 and CDR2: SGHVS and FQNEAQ. The V end was cut by 1 base, the J end by 3 bases, with 6 bases between. This CDR3 is 13 amino acids long. In DNA, the CDR3 is TGTGCCAGCAGCTTAGTGCAGGAAGAGACCCAGTACTTC. It translates to CASSLVQEETQYF.

CDR3 bases: TGCAGTGCTAGAGAAATGGGGATTCAAGAGACCCAGTACTTC. Translation: CSAREMGIQETQYF. The chain has TRBV20-1 and TRBJ2-5; D uncertain. CDR3 length: 14 amino acids. V lost 0 bases to trimming and J lost 2 bases, with 10 bases between them. Germline V gene sequence: CDR1 DFQATT, CDR2 SNEGSKA (reference sequence).

The rearrangement links TRBV7-2 to TRBJ2-5, with D perhaps matching TRBD1 or TRBD2 (5 bases each). V lost 6 bases to trimming and J lost 14 bases, with 19 bases between them. The germline V gene has CDR1 SGHTA and CDR2 FQGNSA. There are 12 residues in the CDR3. The CDR3 loop reads CASRGFRDASYF. The CDR3 DNA follows: TGTGCCAGCAGAGGGTTCCGGGACGCTAGCTACTTC.

This rearrangement joins TRBV2 to TRBJ1-2, with TRBD1 as a possible D gene (6 bases). Per the germline V gene, CDR1 is SNHLY and CDR2 is FYNNEI. The CDR3 extends over 14 amino acids. Trimming stripped 8 bases from V and 3 bases from J, with 16 bases between. CDR3: CASSPGDKDYGYTF. For the CDR3, the DNA is TGTGCCAGCTCACCAGGGGATAAGGACTATGGCTACACCTTC.

About this clonotype itself: One end of the junction fails to match germline, which may point to a read error. The chain uses TRBV10-3 and TRBJ2-2; perhaps TRBD1 as D (6 bases). The CDR3 is made up of 15 amino acids. Germline lookup yields CDR1 ENHRY and CDR2 SYGVKD. CDR3 bases: TGTGCCATCAGGAACAGGGCCCAGAACACCGGGGAGCTGTCTTGG. Its translation: CAIRNRAQNTGELSW.